This TCR beta chain stems from a study of blood T cell repertoires in COVID-19. As handled by the study authors: Researchers report that nucleated cell counts were estimated from reference gene primer amplification. TCRdb keeps only in-frame clones here, not all; method: immunoSEQ multiplex PCR. Clone size and V and J calls were adopted from that table, with D and trimming inferred from the DNA. Of 200,000 to 300,000 clones in the sample, roughly 88% were seen once. The sequencing sample was made of PBMCs or T cells enriched from blood (not recorded which). The sequence derives from a woman aged 40 to 50 with acute COVID-19.

DNA for the CDR3: TGTGCCAGCCGACAGAGAGAGGACACTGAAGCTTTCTTT. Amino acid sequence: CASRQREDTEAFF. The chain is built from TRBV19 and TRBJ1-1; possible D gene TRBD1, 5 bases. This CDR3 has 13 residues. Germline V gene lookup returns CDR1 LNHDA and CDR2 SQIVND (reference sequence). V was clipped by 9 bases and J by 3 bases, with 14 bases between them.